One T cell receptor (beta chain) is described in this entry. Its antigen is unknown. Sequencing used immunoSEQ multiplex PCR; TCRdb keeps in-frame clones, though not all of them. This sample has fewer than 85,000 clones, with 90% to 95% found just once. This sample stems from a study of OX40 agonist ivuxolimab in advanced cancers. Study details: A partial response was reached by three patients: one with hepatocellular carcinoma and two with cutaneous melanoma.

Germline CDR1 is SGHRS and CDR2 is YFSETQ. The CDR3 totals 16 residues. Trimming removed 4 bases from V and 5 bases from J; junction bases left unmatched: 14. The study, taken as a whole, reports: No determination was made of the antigen specificity of the expanded peripheral T cells.

This TCR was recovered from an adult with an advanced solid tumor such as melanoma, head and neck, liver or kidney cancer. Source: CD4+ or CD8+ T cells sorted from blood, taken in a trial of the OX40 agonist ivuxolimab. The V call is TRBV5-1, the J call TRBJ2-5, with 7 bases that match TRBD2. CDR3 sequence: CASSPDRPGRGETQYF. The DNA for the CDR3 is TGCGCCAGCAGCCCTGACAGACCAGGGCGGGGGGAGACCCAGTACTTC.